The 19 T cell receptor beta chains below were found in one sample sequenced in a study of CD4 and CD8 cells across lung adenocarcinoma regions (dated by TCRdb to the late 2010s). The protocol used for the library was PCR. The sequencer was a HiSeq X Ten. TCRdb reprocessing: public reads trimmed at Q25 with fastp, clones called with MiXCR, in-frame beta chains kept. Rows matching on CDR3 protein sequence are summarized as one entry with the most common DNA and genes. This sample comprises about 16,000 distinct CDR3 sequences, approximately 50% of them detected only once. The ten top clones hold over 25% of the sample. The material sequenced was CD8+ T cells from the center of a lung tumor. The sample's cell subset or site label is to be understood as: tumor center region. The receptors were sampled from a female donor with lung adenocarcinoma. The CD4 and CD8 labels of this study may be unreliable.

The genes are TRBV4-2 and TRBJ2-7, with D possibly TRBD1 on 5 matching bases. The germline V and J ends were trimmed by 1 base and 1 base, with 11 bases remaining between them. This CDR3 is built from 15 residues. Germline-derived CDR1 and CDR2 are LGHNA and YNFKEQ. For the CDR3, the DNA is TGTGCCAGCAGCCAAGGTCAGGGTCCTTCCTACGAGCAGTACTTC. This sequence encodes CASSQGQGPSYEQYF.

The sample holds many counts of this clonotype. The rearrangement uses TRBV4-1 and TRBJ2-7; D perhaps matches TRBD2 (5 bases). This CDR3 is built from 14 residues. Looked up from germline, CDR1 is MGHRA and CDR2 is YSYEKL. The V and J ends lost 0 bases and 5 bases respectively, with 11 bases between them. The CDR3 sequence is CASSQDEGFDEQYF. The CDR3 region has the DNA TGCGCCAGCAGCCAAGATGAGGGATTCGACGAGCAGTACTTC.

The chain links TRBV10-2 to TRBJ1-4; a weak D match, TRBD1 (6 bases). From germline, CDR1 is WSHSY and CDR2 SAAADI. The germline V and J ends were trimmed by 2 bases and 6 bases, with 7 bases remaining between them. The CDR3 has 13 amino acids. As DNA, the CDR3 is TGCGCCAGCAGTGAGAGGGGGGATGAAAAACTGTTTTTT. It yields the protein CASSERGDEKLFF.

Note on this clonotype: One junction end does not reproduce the germline sequence, and a read error may be involved. This chain links TRBV7-2 with TRBJ2-3; 8 positions match TRBD2. The CDR3 has 16 residues. Per the germline V gene, CDR1 is SGHTA and CDR2 is FQGNSA. CDR3 sequence (DNA): TGTGCCAGCAGCGTAGCGGGGAGCGGGGCCACAGATACGCAGTATTTC. The encoded protein is CASSVAGSGATDTQYF.

V is TRBV6-1 and J is TRBJ2-3, with 12 positions matching TRBD2. The CDR3 has 16 residues. Germline V gives CDR1 MNHNS, CDR2 SASEGT. V dropped 2 bases and J dropped 11; count of bases not matched to a gene: 11. The CDR3 DNA is TGTGCCAGCAGTGAACCGGGACTAGCGGGCACCGGGAAGCAGTATTTT. Translating gives CASSEPGLAGTGKQYF.

Ten or more counts support this clonotype. This rearrangement joins TRBV4-1 to TRBJ2-2; the D gene could be TRBD1 or TRBD2 (5 bases each). Germline CDR1 reads MGHRA; CDR2 reads YSYEKL. Trimming removed 1 base at V and 5 bases at J, with 11 bases between. This CDR3 contains 15 residues. The CDR3 DNA reads TGCGCCAGCAGCCAAGTCGGCAGGGAGACCGGGGAGCTGTTTTTT. Its translation: CASSQVGRETGELFF.

This rearrangement joins TRBV7-3 to TRBJ2-1; D possibly corresponds to TRBD2 (6 bases). Germline CDR1 reads SGHTA; CDR2 reads FQGTGA. The CDR3 is 17 amino acids. V was shortened by 3 bases and J by 4 bases, with 19 bases between the two germline ends. The CDR3 loop is CASSFSTRRVTYNEQFF. CDR3 DNA sequence: TGTGCCAGCAGCTTTTCTACGCGGAGGGTTACGTACAATGAGCAGTTCTTC.

This clonotype was detected many times. The V and J genes are TRBV6-1 and TRBJ2-2, with a tentative D call TRBD1 (5 bases). The CDR3 loop spans 15 amino acids. Germline assignment: CDR1 MNHNS and CDR2 SASEGT. Trimming shortened V by 3 bases and J by 5 bases, and 13 bases separated the two germline ends. The CDR3 region is CASSDRGPLTGELFF. The CDR3 DNA reads as TGTGCCAGCAGTGATAGGGGTCCGTTGACCGGGGAGCTGTTTTTT.

This clonotype is labeled as medium-sized (0.01 to 0.1%). The rearrangement uses TRBV6-5 and TRBJ2-1, with 11 bases lining up with TRBD2. V lost 7 bases, J lost 4 bases, and 6 bases stayed unmatched. Germline V lookup: CDR1 MNHEY, CDR2 SVGAGI. The CDR3 is 15 amino acids. This chain's CDR3 is CASISGGALYNEQFF. In DNA form, the CDR3 reads TGTGCCAGCATTAGCGGGGGGGCCCTATACAATGAGCAGTTCTTC.

This clonotype showed up many times. For the CDR3, the DNA is TGTGCCAGCAGCTTAGCGGTAGGGGTCTATGGCTACACCTTC. It is translated as CASSLAVGVYGYTF. The chain combines TRBV7-2 with TRBJ1-2; D possibly corresponds to TRBD1 (5 bases). Germline V gene lookup returns CDR1 SGHTA and CDR2 FQGNSA. V gave up 0 bases and J gave up 4 bases, with 9 bases separating them. The CDR3 is 14 residues long.

As concerns this clonotype: An end of the junction differs from the germline gene, which may be a read error. The rearrangement links TRBV4-1 to TRBJ2-5; TRBD2 might be the D (6 bases). The CDR3 has 15 amino acids. CDR1 and CDR2 (germline): MGHRA, YSYEKL. The CDR3 nucleotides are TGCGCCAGCAGCCAAGATCCGGGACTCCTCTCCCGGAAGAACTTC. It is translated as CASSQDPGLLSRKNF.

This chain links TRBV10-2 with TRBJ2-5; 10 nucleotides align to TRBD2. The J call may be in error: the DNA end matches TRBJ2-7 better. Germline V CDR1 and CDR2: WSHSY, SAAADI. This CDR3 is built from 16 residues. CDR3 protein: CASSEGPPLAGAEQYV. The CDR3 DNA is TGCGCCAGCAGTGAAGGCCCCCCGCTAGCGGGAGCCGAGCAGTACGTC.

The sample holds a few counts of this clonotype. The chain's CDR3 is CASWSTGTSGNEQFF. CDR3 in DNA: TGTGCCAGCTGGTCCACCGGGACTAGCGGCAATGAGCAGTTCTTC. The chain has TRBV6-1 and TRBJ2-1; TRBD2 agrees at 11 bases. The length of the CDR3 is 15 residues. The germline V gene has CDR1 MNHNS and CDR2 SASEGT. V lost 8 bases and J lost 6; bases outside the gene matches: 9.

The chain joins TRBV6-1 to TRBJ2-5, with TRBD1 identical over 9 bases. This CDR3 region has 11 residues. The germline V gene encodes CDR1 MNHNS and CDR2 SASEGT. V lost 6 bases, J lost 9 bases, and 2 bases stayed unmatched. This CDR3 reads CASRGQGAQYF. In DNA, the CDR3 is TGTGCCAGCAGGGGACAGGGTGCCCAGTACTTC.

The gene calls are TRBV6-1 and TRBJ2-2; D is undetermined. The CDR3 consists of 13 residues. Trimming removed 5 bases from V and 5 bases from J, with 9 bases in between. Per the germline V gene, CDR1 is MNHNS and CDR2 is SASEGT. The CDR3 nucleotides are TGTGCCAGCAGTCCCAAGTGGACCGGGGAGCTGTTTTTT. Translated: CASSPKWTGELFF.

J is TRBJ2-4 and V is TRBV6-1; 7 nucleotides match TRBD1. The CDR3 contains 14 residues. Germline V gene sequence: CDR1 MNHNS, CDR2 SASEGT. CDR3: CGGRGGTAKNTQYF. The DNA for the CDR3 is TGTGGCGGCAGGGGTGGGACAGCCAAAAACACGCAGTACTTC.

This clonotype has more than one count but fewer than ten. The gene calls are TRBV6-1 and TRBJ2-5, with TRBD2 matching over 10 bases. Germline assignment: CDR1 MNHNS and CDR2 SASEGT. The CDR3 spans 14 residues. V gave up 6 bases and J gave up 11 bases; unmatched junction bases: 12. The CDR3 DNA sequence: TGTGCCAGCAGCCCACCGGGACTAGCGAATGAGCAGTACTTC. Protein sequence: CASSPPGLANEQYF.

DNA for the CDR3: TGTGCCAGCAGGAGGACAGGGGGCGGCCTAGCGGGCAATGAGCAGTTCTTC. This encodes CASRRTGGGLAGNEQFF. The chain has TRBV27 and TRBJ2-1, with TRBD1 identical over 11 bases. The germline V gene encodes CDR1 MNHEY and CDR2 SMNVEV (reference sequence). There are 17 residues in the CDR3. V gave up 6 bases and J gave up 6 bases; unmatched junction bases: 13.

The chain links TRBV10-2 to TRBJ2-4; TRBD2 agrees at 9 bases. The CDR3 extends over 15 amino acids. V gave up 6 bases and J gave up 13 bases; unmatched junction bases: 16. CDR1 WSHSY and CDR2 SAAADI come from the germline V gene. The CDR3, as DNA: TGCGCCAGCAGAGATCTAGCGGGGAGCAAAGACACGCAGTACTTC. Translating it yields CASRDLAGSKDTQYF.